This passage covers 23 T cell receptor beta chains from one sample sequenced in a study of T cell responses to AZD1222 COVID-19 vaccine. The table came from immunoSEQ multiplex PCR; TCRdb's copy has only in-frame clones and leaves some out. The table includes roughly 70,000 clones, roughly 89% detected once. The sequencing used peripheral blood, collected 28 days after the second AZD1222 dose. All receptors derive from an adult who received the AZD1222 COVID-19 vaccine.

J is TRBJ2-7 and V is TRBV2; TRBD1 might be the D (5 bases). This CDR3 has 12 residues. CDR1 and CDR2 (germline): SNHLY, FYNNEI. V was pared by 6 bases and J by 4 bases, with 10 bases between. CDR3 DNA: TGTGCCAGCAGGGTCGACAGTTACGAGCAGTACTTC. As protein: CASRVDSYEQYF.

This chain joins TRBV6-5 and TRBJ1-1, with 7 positions matching TRBD1. CDR1 and CDR2 from the germline V gene are MNHEY and SVGAGI. V was pared by 4 bases and J by 4 bases, with 6 bases of the junction left unmatched. This CDR3 is built from 14 residues. The CDR3 spells CASSSTTGVTEAFF. DNA for the CDR3: TGTGCCAGCAGTTCTACAACAGGGGTCACTGAAGCTTTCTTT.

This chain connects TRBV18 to TRBJ1-1; unclear D gene. The CDR3 sequence is 13 residues long. Germline CDR1 is KGHSH and CDR2 is LQKENI. V gave up 1 base and J gave up 7 bases, with 10 bases separating them. The CDR3 loop is CASSPQGLGEAFF. The CDR3 nucleotides read TGTGCCAGCTCACCACAGGGTTTGGGTGAAGCTTTCTTT.

This clone was picked up one time. The chain combines TRBV28 with TRBJ1-3; 8 bases line up with TRBD1. The CDR3 totals 15 residues. Germline assignment: CDR1 MDHEN and CDR2 SYDVKM. V dropped 4 bases and J dropped 4; count of bases not matched to a gene: 6. The CDR3 region has the DNA TGTGCCAGCAGTTCCCCCACAGGGGGAGGAAACACCATATATTTT. This encodes CASSSPTGGGNTIYF. Using reference TRBV28 and TRBJ1-3 for the parts outside the CDR3, the full variable domain is DVKVTQSSRYLVKRTGEKVFLECVQDMDHENMFWYRQDPGLGLRLIYFSYDVKMKEKGDIPEGYSVSREKKERFSLILESASTNQTSMYLCASSSPTGGGNTIYFGEGSWLTVV.

This clone was observed once. This chain joins TRBV18 and TRBJ2-3; D is perhaps TRBD2 (6 bases). Germline V gene sequence: CDR1 KGHSH, CDR2 LQKENI. The CDR3 is 14 residues long. V lost 5 bases, J lost 6 bases, and 15 bases lay in between. The CDR3 sequence is CASSSPWGEDTQYF. CDR3 nucleotide sequence: TGTGCCAGCTCATCGCCCTGGGGGGAGGATACGCAGTATTTT. Full variable domain (missing parts from reference TRBV18 and TRBJ2-3): NAGVMQNPRHLVRRRGQEARLRCSPMKGHSHVYWYRQLPEEGLKFMVYLQKENIIDESGMPKERFSAEFPKEGPSILRIQQVVRGDSAAYFCASSSPWGEDTQYFGPGTRLTVL.

This clone was observed a single time. The chain links TRBV23-1 to TRBJ2-4; D is unresolved. TRBV23-1 is given ORF status, its function remaining uncertain. Deletions cut 6 bases from V and 4 bases from J, with 25 bases between. The CDR3 is 18 residues long. The CDR3 sequence is CASRARRTFTGAKNIQYF. In nucleotides, the CDR3 is TGCGCCAGCAGGGCTCGACGGACCTTTACTGGAGCAAAAAACATTCAGTACTTC.

The J gene is TRBJ1-1, the V gene TRBV4-3; the D is unclear. The CDR3 consists of 18 residues. Germline V CDR1 and CDR2: LGHNA, YSLEER. V was clipped by 4 bases and J by 0 bases, with 21 bases between them. The CDR3 nucleotides are TGCGCCAGCAGCCTTCAAAGGGCTGAGAGTGGGATGAACACTGAAGCTTTCTTT. It codes for CASSLQRAESGMNTEAFF.

With regard to this clone: At one end, the junction sequence differs from germline, possibly due to a read error. The J gene is TRBJ2-1, the V gene TRBV5-6; D may correspond to TRBD1 or TRBD2 (6 bases each). The CDR3 is made up of 11 amino acids. Germline V gives CDR1 SGHDT, CDR2 YYEEEE. Here the CDR3 DNA reads TGTGCCAGCAGCTGGGACGGGGGCCCGATCTTC. This sequence encodes CASSWDGGPIF.

The chain couples TRBV5-4 to TRBJ2-7; D is possibly TRBD2 (5 bases). The ends were cut back, 4 bases at V and 2 bases at J, with 13 bases in the middle. The germline V gene has CDR1 SGHNT and CDR2 YYREEE (reference sequence). There are 14 residues in the CDR3. The CDR3 is CASSKDSLPYEQYV. The CDR3 nucleotides are TGTGCCAGCAGCAAGGACTCCCTCCCCTACGAGCAGTACGTC.

V and J are TRBV5-4 and TRBJ1-1, with D possibly TRBD1 on 6 matching bases. This CDR3 comprises 15 residues. V was clipped by 0 bases and J by 1 base, with 10 bases between them. Looked up from germline, CDR1 is SGHNT and CDR2 is YYREEE (reference sequence). CDR3 nucleotide sequence: TGTGCCAGCAGCTTGGTAGGGGGGAGGAACACTGAAGCTTTCTTT. Protein: CASSLVGGRNTEAFF.

The chain joins TRBV7-9 to TRBJ2-7; D unclear. Trimming cost V 3 bases and J 2 bases, with 11 bases left between them. From germline, CDR1 is SEHNR and CDR2 FQNEAQ (reference sequence). The CDR3 totals 14 residues. The CDR3 spells CASSLSWNTYEQYF. The CDR3, as DNA: TGTGCCAGCAGCTTGAGTTGGAATACCTACGAGCAGTACTTC.

The rearrangement joins TRBV5-5 to TRBJ1-5; D is ambiguous. V was trimmed by 2 bases and J by 2 bases, leaving 11 bases between them. Per the germline V gene, CDR1 is SGHKS and CDR2 is YYEKEE (reference sequence). CDR3 length equals 15 residues. The CDR3 sequence: CASSLGFRGNQPQHF. The CDR3 DNA reads as TGTGCCAGCAGCTTAGGGTTCCGAGGCAATCAGCCCCAGCATTTT.

The V and J genes are TRBV9 and TRBJ2-6; perhaps TRBD1 as D (5 bases). Germline values: CDR1 SGDLS, CDR2 YYNGEE. This CDR3 has 17 amino acids. The germline V and J ends were trimmed by 4 bases and 4 bases, with 18 bases remaining between them. As DNA, the CDR3 is TGTGCCAGCAGCCCCCGGACATCACCCGGAGGGGCCAACGTCCTGACTTTC. Translation: CASSPRTSPGGANVLTF.

This clone was observed once. V and J are TRBV5-1 and TRBJ1-2; 7 bases align to TRBD1. Looked up from germline, CDR1 is SGHRS and CDR2 is YFSETQ. This CDR3 region has 14 residues. The V segment lost 3 bases and the J segment 4 bases; nucleotides outside the gene matches: 6. The DNA for the CDR3 is TGCGCCAGCAGCTCGACACAGGGGACCTATGGCTACACCTTC. It is translated as CASSSTQGTYGYTF.

J is TRBJ1-1 and V is TRBV3-1 (or the pseudogene TRBV3-2), with D possibly being TRBD1 (5 bases). The CDR3 sequence is 14 residues long. Germline CDR1 is LGHDT and CDR2 is YNNKEL (reference sequence). The V end lost 4 bases, the J end lost 7 bases, and 16 bases lay between the germline ends. CDR3 protein: CASSPLPGLSEAFF. CDR3 coding DNA: TGTGCCAGCAGCCCCCTCCCAGGGCTTAGTGAAGCTTTCTTT.

V is TRBV9 and J is TRBJ2-1, with 7 bases that match TRBD1. Germline V lookup: CDR1 SGDLS, CDR2 YYNGEE. After removal of 3 bases from V and 9 bases from J, the junction contained 9 bases not matched to a gene. This CDR3 comprises 14 residues. The CDR3 DNA reads TGTGCCAGCAGCGGCGGTCCCACAGGGGTTGAGCAGTTCTTC. This gives the protein CASSGGPTGVEQFF.

The genes are TRBV3-1 (or the pseudogene TRBV3-2) and TRBJ1-4; no firm D call. The germline V gene encodes CDR1 LGHDT and CDR2 YNNKEL (reference sequence). The V gene lost 0 bases and the J gene lost 7 bases, with 6 bases spanning the gap. The CDR3 is 13 amino acids. CDR3 in amino acids: CASSQEGVEKLFF. The CDR3, as DNA: TGTGCCAGCAGCCAAGAGGGAGTTGAAAAACTGTTTTTT.

The V and J genes are TRBV10-3 and TRBJ2-7, with D possibly matching TRBD2 (5 bases). This CDR3 contains 15 residues. Looked up from germline, CDR1 is ENHRY and CDR2 is SYGVKD. V was cut by 0 bases and J by 1 base, with 10 bases left in between. This CDR3 is CAISESGMTSYEQYV. The CDR3 bases are TGTGCCATCAGTGAGTCCGGGATGACTTCCTACGAGCAGTACGTC.

This clone was seen just once. The V gene is TRBV4-3, the J gene TRBJ2-2, with TRBD2 identical over 13 bases. Per germline, CDR1 LGHNA and CDR2 YSLEER. The V gene end was trimmed by 4 bases and the J gene end by 0 bases; junction bases not matched to a gene: 5. CDR3 size: 18 residues. CDR3 sequence: CASSPRLAGGSNTGELFF. Here the CDR3 DNA reads TGCGCCAGCAGCCCGCGACTAGCGGGGGGCTCGAACACCGGGGAGCTGTTTTTT.

This chain links TRBV6-5 with TRBJ1-5; no firm D call. Germline loops: CDR1 MNHEY, CDR2 SVGAGI. V was clipped by 0 bases and J by 6 bases, with 6 bases between them. The CDR3 runs to 13 residues. The CDR3 sequence is CASSYSVVQPQHF. The CDR3 DNA reads as TGTGCCAGCAGTTACTCGGTGGTTCAGCCCCAGCATTTT.

V gene TRBV19 combines with J gene TRBJ1-2; 7 positions agree with TRBD1. Germline-derived CDR1 and CDR2 are LNHDA and SQIVND (reference sequence). J lost 4 bases, V lost 8 bases, and 10 bases had no gene match. The CDR3 covers 14 residues. The CDR3 loop is CASYGDRPFYGYTF. DNA for the CDR3: TGTGCCAGTTACGGGGACAGACCTTTCTATGGCTACACCTTC.

The CDR3 region is CASSLRTGGSTEAFF. The CDR3 bases are TGTGCCAGCAGCTTGAGGACAGGGGGCTCCACTGAAGCTTTCTTT. The V and J genes are TRBV7-2 and TRBJ1-1; 11 bases match TRBD1. The CDR3 is made up of 15 amino acids. Germline-derived CDR1 and CDR2 are SGHTA and FQGNSA. V shed 3 bases and J 4 bases; nucleotides not matched to a gene: 4. Full variable domain (missing parts from reference TRBV7-2 and TRBJ1-1): GAGVSQSPSNKVTEKGKDVELRCDPISGHTALYWYRQSLGQGLEFLIYFQGNSAPDKSGLPSDRFSAERTGGSVSTLTIQRTQQEDSAVYLCASSLRTGGSTEAFFGQGTRLTVV.

The V call is TRBV7-2, the J call TRBJ1-1; the match to TRBD1 covers 11 bases. Germline V CDR1 and CDR2: SGHTA, FQGNSA. The CDR3 extends over 17 amino acids. The trim removed 7 bases at V and 0 bases at J, leaving 10 bases unmatched. As DNA, the CDR3 is TGTGCCAGCATTAAACGGACAGGGGGCATGATGAACACTGAAGCTTTCTTT. Amino acid sequence: CASIKRTGGMMNTEAFF.